Following are 20 T cell receptor beta chains from one sample sequenced in a study of blood T cell repertoires in COVID-19. Assay: immunoSEQ multiplex PCR; the TCRdb copy retains only in-frame clones and omits some. The sample carries about 52,000 clones, about nine tenths recorded once. The specimen sequenced was peripheral blood. The source of these receptors is a man aged 65 to 85 with acute or convalescent COVID-19.

V is TRBV11-2 and J is TRBJ2-5; 8 nucleotides agree with TRBD1. V lost 4 bases, J lost 6 bases, and 4 bases stayed unmatched. The germline CDR1 and CDR2 sequences are SGHAT and FQNNGV. The CDR3 runs 13 residues. Here the CDR3 reads CASSSDRGQTQYF. The CDR3 nucleotides are TGTGCCAGCAGCTCCGACAGGGGCCAGACCCAGTACTTC. Together with reference TRBV11-2 and TRBJ2-5, the CDR3 gives the full variable domain: EAGVAQSPRYKIIEKRQSVAFWCNPISGHATLYWYQQILGQGPKLLIQFQNNGVVDDSQLPKDRFSAERLKGVDSTLKIQPAKLEDSAVYLCASSSDRGQTQYFGPGTRLLVL.

The V and J genes are TRBV28 and TRBJ2-3; a weak D match, TRBD2 (6 bases). CDR3 size: 15 residues. Trimming pared 2 bases from V and 9 bases from J, leaving 18 bases between. CDR1 and CDR2 from the germline V gene are MDHEN and SYDVKM. The CDR3 here is CASSLRREISKTQYF. The CDR3 DNA sequence: TGTGCCAGCAGTTTACGCCGGGAGATAAGCAAGACGCAGTATTTT.

The CDR3 loop reads CASRRGELFF. The CDR3 DNA follows: TGTGCCAGCCGTCGCGGGGAGCTGTTTTTT. The chain joins TRBV12-3 or TRBV12-4 to TRBJ2-2; D call uncertain. The CDR3 runs to 10 residues. The ends were cut back, 8 bases at V and 7 bases at J, with 5 bases in the middle.

The chain employs TRBV6-5 and TRBJ2-7; D ambiguous. CDR1 MNHEY and CDR2 SVGAGI come from the germline V gene. V was clipped by 5 bases and J by 1 base, with 15 bases between them. The CDR3 sequence is 15 residues long. CDR3: CASSTDPHGSYEQYF. DNA of the CDR3: TGTGCCAGCAGTACAGACCCTCACGGATCCTACGAGCAGTACTTC.

The chain couples TRBV11-2 to TRBJ1-2, with D possibly TRBD1 on 6 matching bases. Germline V gives CDR1 SGHAT, CDR2 FQNNGV. V lost 5 bases and J lost 0, with 16 bases in between. The CDR3 consists of 16 residues. The CDR3 loop is CASSISGGAANYGYTF. In nucleotides, the CDR3 is TGTGCCAGCAGCATTAGTGGGGGGGCGGCTAACTATGGCTACACCTTC.

The J gene is TRBJ2-1, the V gene TRBV3-1 (or the pseudogene TRBV3-2); unclear D gene. The CDR3 loop spans 14 amino acids. The ends were cut back, 0 bases at V and 10 bases at J, with 13 bases in the middle. CDR1 is LGHDT and CDR2 is YNNKEL in the germline V gene (reference sequence). This chain's CDR3 is CASSQEVRSREQFF. In nucleotides, the CDR3 is TGTGCCAGCAGCCAAGAAGTCCGGTCCCGGGAGCAGTTCTTC.

This rearrangement joins TRBV7-2 to TRBJ1-4; D is unclear. Per germline, CDR1 SGHTA and CDR2 FQGNSA. The CDR3 consists of 14 residues. V was pared by 3 bases and J by 8 bases, with 13 bases between. CDR3 nucleotide sequence: TGTGCCAGCAGCTTCCGACCCCGAGGGGAAAAACTGTTTTTT. Translating gives CASSFRPRGEKLFF.

The chain has TRBV9 and TRBJ1-4, with TRBD1 matching over 9 bases. V gave up 3 bases and J gave up 7 bases; unmatched junction bases: 7. This CDR3 contains 15 residues. Germline V gene data show CDR1 as SGDLS and CDR2 as YYNGEE. This CDR3 reads CASSAMTGGVEKLFF. Here the CDR3 DNA reads TGTGCCAGCAGCGCCATGACAGGGGGAGTTGAAAAACTGTTTTTT.

V gene TRBV6-5 combines with J gene TRBJ1-6, with D perhaps matching TRBD1 (6 bases). This CDR3 has 13 residues. CDR1 MNHEY and CDR2 SVGAGI come from the germline V gene. V dropped 4 bases and J dropped 7 bases, with 8 bases sitting between them. CDR3 amino acids: CASSFDRNSPLHF. The CDR3 nucleotides are TGTGCCAGCAGTTTCGACAGGAATTCACCCCTCCACTTT.

This clone has a handful of counts. The genes are TRBV9 and TRBJ2-5; 8 nucleotides agree with TRBD2. The V and J ends lost 4 bases and 5 bases, in that order; junction bases with no gene match: 13. The CDR3 totals 16 residues. From germline, CDR1 is SGDLS and CDR2 YYNGEE. CDR3 residues: CASSPRERGIGETQYF. The CDR3 DNA reads TGTGCCAGCAGCCCTCGGGAGCGGGGGATAGGGGAGACCCAGTACTTC.

The V and J genes are TRBV18 and TRBJ2-5, with 9 bases that match TRBD1. CDR1 is KGHSH, CDR2 LQKENI, per germline. This CDR3 is built from 16 residues. The V gene end was trimmed by 3 bases and the J gene end by 4 bases; junction bases not matched to a gene: 9. The DNA for the CDR3 is TGTGCCAGCTCACCGGTCAGGGACAGGGAGGGAGAGACCCAGTACTTC. Encoded protein: CASSPVRDREGETQYF.

The gene calls are TRBV28 and TRBJ1-1; TRBD1 matches 10 bases. CDR3 length: 15 amino acids. Trimming cost V 2 bases and J 5 bases; bases outside gene matches: 5. In germline, CDR1 is MDHEN, CDR2 SYDVKM. The CDR3 nucleotides are TGTGCCAGCAGTTTACGACAGGGGGCAGGAACTGAAGCTTTCTTT. This sequence encodes CASSLRQGAGTEAFF.

This chain joins TRBV6-2 or TRBV6-3 and TRBJ2-3; D uncertain. Germline V gene lookup returns CDR1 MNHEY and CDR2 SVGEGT. Trimming removed 2 bases at V and 9 bases at J, with 9 bases between. CDR3 length: 12 amino acids. The CDR3 spells CASSYPEQTQYF. The CDR3 bases are TGTGCCAGCAGTTACCCAGAACAGACGCAGTATTTT.

The CDR3, as DNA: TGTGCCTGGGAGCCGGGACAGGCTAATGAAAAACTGTTTTTT. Its translation is CAWEPGQANEKLFF. V and J are TRBV30 and TRBJ1-4; 8 nucleotides match TRBD1. The CDR3 has 14 amino acids. Per germline, CDR1 GTSNPN and CDR2 SVGIG (reference sequence). V lost 5 bases, J lost 3 bases, and 5 bases stayed unmatched.

This chain uses TRBV19 with TRBJ2-2, with 7 bases matching TRBD2. Germline assignment: CDR1 LNHDA and CDR2 SQIVND (reference sequence). V trimming: 6 bases; J trimming: 4 bases; junction bases outside the gene matches: 8. This CDR3 has 15 amino acids. The DNA of the CDR3 is TGTGCCAGTAGAACCGGGACTACTATCACCGGGGAGCTGTTTTTT. This encodes CASRTGTTITGELFF. Full variable domain (outside the CDR3, taken from reference TRBV19 and TRBJ2-2): DGGITQSPKYLFRKEGQNVTLSCEQNLNHDAMYWYRQDPGQGLRLIYYSQIVNDFQKGDIAEGYSVSREKKESFPLTVTSAQKNPTAFYLCASRTGTTITGELFFGEGSRLTVL.

This chain joins TRBV5-1 and TRBJ1-1; 8 bases map to TRBD1. V was clipped by 3 bases and J by 7 bases; unmatched bases: 8. Germline V gene lookup returns CDR1 SGHRS and CDR2 YFSETQ. This CDR3 has 14 residues. The CDR3 spells CASSSSPGQGEAFF. The CDR3 bases are TGCGCCAGCAGCTCCTCGCCCGGACAGGGTGAAGCTTTCTTT.

The rearrangement links TRBV6-5 to TRBJ1-6, with 8 bases aligning to TRBD1. CDR1 MNHEY and CDR2 SVGAGI come from the germline V gene. This CDR3 region has 14 residues. The trim removed 6 bases at V and 6 bases at J, leaving 4 bases unmatched. CDR3 coding DNA: TGTGCCAGCAGCCCGACAGGGGCTAATTCACCCCTCCACTTT. This encodes CASSPTGANSPLHF.

The chain uses TRBV5-4 and TRBJ2-7; D call uncertain. Germline V gene data show CDR1 as SGHNT and CDR2 as YYREEE (reference sequence). This CDR3 region has 15 residues. Trimming removed 0 bases from V and 0 bases from J, with 10 bases in between. CDR3 loop: CASSLGGSLSYEQYV. The CDR3 DNA reads as TGTGCCAGCAGCTTGGGAGGAAGCCTCTCCTACGAGCAGTACGTC.

This clone was recorded only once. The chain recombines TRBV9 with TRBJ2-7, with 8 bases identical to TRBD2. CDR1 SGDLS and CDR2 YYNGEE come from the germline V gene. Trimming took 4 bases from V and 3 from J; bases not matched to a gene: 12. The CDR3 totals 16 residues. CDR3 sequence: CASSPQAGTRGYEQYF. The CDR3 DNA reads as TGTGCCAGCAGCCCTCAAGCCGGGACTAGGGGCTACGAGCAGTACTTC.

The chain couples TRBV7-2 to TRBJ1-6; 9 nucleotides agree with TRBD1. The CDR3 totals 15 residues. In germline, CDR1 is SGHTA, CDR2 FQGNSA. The trim removed 1 base at V and 7 bases at J, leaving 2 bases unmatched. CDR3: CASSLVQGANSPLHF. In DNA form, the CDR3 reads TGTGCCAGCAGCTTAGTACAGGGGGCGAATTCACCCCTCCACTTT.